Presented here are 28 T cell receptor beta chains from one specimen sequenced in a study of blood T cell repertoires in COVID-19. Profiling relied on immunoSEQ multiplex PCR, and the TCRdb table lists in-frame clones only, not all of them. The repertoire holds about 160,000 clones, with 82% as singletons. The sequenced material came from peripheral blood. These receptors all stem from a woman between 40 and 55 years old with COVID-19, enrolled during active disease.

This clone was observed a handful of times. This chain uses TRBV9 with TRBJ1-6, with 8 bases aligning to TRBD1. V trimming: 6 bases; J trimming: 5 bases; junction bases outside the gene matches: 7. The germline V gene encodes CDR1 SGDLS and CDR2 YYNGEE. CDR3 size: 15 residues. Here the CDR3 reads CASTTQQGDNSPLHF. DNA for the CDR3: TGTGCCAGCACCACACAACAGGGGGATAATTCACCCCTCCACTTT.

This clone was recorded only once. The chain couples TRBV2 to TRBJ2-1, with 8 bases that match TRBD1. This CDR3 comprises 14 residues. V dropped 4 bases and J dropped 6; count of bases not matched to a gene: 5. Per germline, CDR1 SNHLY and CDR2 FYNNEI. CDR3 region: CASSVQGGANEQFF. The CDR3 DNA reads TGTGCCAGCAGTGTACAGGGGGGAGCCAATGAGCAGTTCTTC.

The chain joins TRBV5-4 to TRBJ2-1, with D perhaps matching TRBD2 (5 bases). CDR1 and CDR2 (germline): SGHNT, YYREEE (reference sequence). The CDR3 has 16 amino acids. Deletions cut 3 bases from V and 0 bases from J, with 13 bases between. CDR3 sequence (DNA): TGTGCCAGCAGCTCCCCCCGGACTTCCTCCTACAATGAGCAGTTCTTC. This sequence encodes CASSSPRTSSYNEQFF.

This clone was counted a few times. The chain recombines TRBV27 with TRBJ1-2, with TRBD1 identical over 7 bases. CDR3 length equals 15 residues. Germline-derived CDR1 and CDR2 are MNHEY and SMNVEV (reference sequence). The trim removed 2 bases at V and 4 bases at J, leaving 7 bases unmatched. The CDR3 sequence: CASSLASGGVYGYTF. CDR3 in DNA: TGTGCCAGCAGTTTAGCCTCAGGGGGAGTCTATGGCTACACCTTC.

The chain recombines TRBV4-1 with TRBJ1-5; the D is unclear. This CDR3 is 14 amino acids long. The V gene lost 2 bases and the J gene lost 3 bases, with 8 bases spanning the gap. In germline, CDR1 is MGHRA, CDR2 YSYEKL. This CDR3 reads CASSQRSFNQPQHF. CDR3 sequence (DNA): TGCGCCAGCAGCCAACGCAGTTTCAATCAGCCCCAGCATTTT.

The V call is TRBV28, the J call TRBJ2-5; D is unclear. Germline loops: CDR1 MDHEN, CDR2 SYDVKM. Trimming left V 3 bases short and J 2 bases short, with 7 bases between. This CDR3 region has 13 residues. The DNA of the CDR3 is TGTGCCAGCAGTTTCGGTCGGCAAGAGACCCAGTACTTC. It specifies CASSFGRQETQYF.

This clone came up a few times. Here the CDR3 DNA reads TGTGCCAGCTCACCAGTAGCGGGAGGATGGAATGAGCAGTTCTTC. Its translation: CASSPVAGGWNEQFF. This chain connects TRBV18 to TRBJ2-1; 10 positions match TRBD2. This CDR3 is 15 amino acids long. The germline V gene has CDR1 KGHSH and CDR2 LQKENI. V was clipped by 2 bases and J by 7 bases; unmatched bases: 5.

CDR3 protein: CASSAKTQGSGNTIYF. DNA of the CDR3: TGTGCCAGCAGTGCTAAAACTCAGGGCTCTGGAAACACCATATATTTT. The genes are TRBV6-1 and TRBJ1-3; D perhaps matches TRBD1 (5 bases). The CDR3 sequence is 16 residues long. Trimming shortened V by 4 bases and J by 0 bases, and 13 bases separated the two germline ends. From germline, CDR1 is MNHNS and CDR2 SASEGT.

The gene calls are TRBV18 and TRBJ2-1; tentatively, D is TRBD2 (7 bases). Germline V gene data show CDR1 as KGHSH and CDR2 as LQKENI. This CDR3 comprises 15 residues. V lost 3 bases, J lost 10 bases, and 19 bases lay in between. The CDR3 reads CASSPRGARAGEQFF. The DNA of the CDR3 is TGTGCCAGCTCACCCCGGGGGGCACGGGCTGGGGAGCAGTTCTTC.

J is TRBJ2-5 and V is TRBV5-5; 11 nucleotides align to TRBD2. The V gene's germline CDR1 is SGHKS and CDR2 YYEKEE (reference sequence). The CDR3 contains 15 residues. Unmatched junction bases numbered 3, after V lost 1 base and J lost 4 bases. The CDR3 sequence is CASSLSLAGGETQYF. The CDR3 bases are TGTGCCAGCAGCTTGTCTCTAGCGGGAGGAGAGACCCAGTACTTC. The full variable domain, with the rest looked up from reference TRBV5-5 and TRBJ2-5, is DAGVTQSPTHLIKTRGQQVTLRCSPISGHKSVSWYQQVLGQGPQFIFQYYEKEERGRGNFPDRFSARQFPNYSSELNVNALLLGDSALYLCASSLSLAGGETQYFGPGTRLLVL.

V usage is TRBV9 and J usage is TRBJ2-5; 8 bases are a match to TRBD2. The CDR3 length is 14 residues. The germline CDR1 and CDR2 sequences are SGDLS and YYNGEE. Trimming at V came to 4 bases and at J to 5 bases, leaving 7 bases not matched to a gene. CDR3 residues: CASSNFSGGETQYF. CDR3 nucleotide sequence: TGTGCCAGCAGCAACTTTTCGGGGGGGGAGACCCAGTACTTC.

This clone was seen a handful of times. In the same sample, other DNA sequences code for this CDR3. V is TRBV10-1 and J is TRBJ1-1; D unresolved. Trimming took off 4 bases at V and 1 base at J, with 7 bases between the two ends. CDR1 is WNHNN, CDR2 SYGVQD, per germline (reference sequence). This CDR3 has 13 amino acids. Written as DNA, the CDR3 is TGCGCCAGCAGTGCGGCGGGGAACACTGAAGCTTTCTTT. Its protein product is CASSAAGNTEAFF.

This rearrangement joins TRBV30 to TRBJ1-1; D perhaps matches TRBD1 (5 bases). Trimming pared 3 bases from V and 0 bases from J, leaving 17 bases between. The germline V gene has CDR1 GTSNPN and CDR2 SVGIG (reference sequence). The CDR3 is 16 residues long. CDR3 amino acids: CAWSGGLVNMNTEAFF. Here the CDR3 DNA reads TGTGCCTGGAGCGGGGGGTTGGTTAATATGAACACTGAAGCTTTCTTT.

The rearrangement uses TRBV2 and TRBJ1-4; possibly TRBD1 for D (6 bases). The CDR3 is 18 amino acids. V dropped 6 bases and J dropped 1 base, with 21 bases sitting between them. CDR1 and CDR2 from the germline V gene are SNHLY and FYNNEI. The CDR3 DNA is TGTGCCAGCAGCGCCCAATTCACAGGGCTGGTAACTAATGAAAAACTGTTTTTT. Protein: CASSAQFTGLVTNEKLFF.

This clone has just a few counts. This chain connects TRBV19 to TRBJ2-1, with a weak D call TRBD2 (5 bases). This CDR3 is built from 14 residues. With 3 bases removed from V and 6 bases from J, the gap between germline ends came to 12 bases. CDR1 LNHDA and CDR2 SQIVND come from the germline V gene (reference sequence). This CDR3 is CASSIFPGSNEQFF. The CDR3 DNA sequence: TGTGCCAGTAGTATTTTCCCGGGGTCCAATGAGCAGTTCTTC.

This chain uses TRBV2 with TRBJ2-1; perhaps TRBD2 as D (5 bases). The V gene's germline CDR1 is SNHLY and CDR2 FYNNEI. This CDR3 has 17 amino acids. Deletions cut 6 bases from V and 0 bases from J, with 18 bases between. The CDR3 sequence is CASSTVDGRDSYNEQFF. The CDR3, as DNA: TGTGCCAGCAGCACAGTAGACGGACGGGACTCCTACAATGAGCAGTTCTTC.

CDR3 sequence reads: CAISVSGREGLGQYF. The CDR3 coding sequence is TGTGCCATCAGTGTTTCGGGGCGGGAGGGCCTAGGGCAGTACTTC. The chain has TRBV10-3 and TRBJ2-7, with TRBD2 matching over 9 bases. Germline CDR1 ENHRY, CDR2 SYGVKD. Trimming removed 4 bases from V and 9 bases from J; junction bases left unmatched: 13. The CDR3 spans 15 residues.

This chain connects TRBV7-8 to TRBJ1-3; D remains unclear. The CDR3 contains 16 residues. V lost 3 bases and J lost 4, with 16 bases in between. Germline V CDR1 and CDR2: SGHVS, FQNEAQ. The CDR3 protein is CASSLASVGRGNTIYF. CDR3 DNA sequence: TGTGCCAGCAGCTTGGCGTCGGTGGGGAGGGGAAACACCATATATTTT. The complete variable domain, with remaining parts taken from reference TRBV7-8 and TRBJ1-3, reads GAGVSQSPRYKVAKRGQDVALRCDPISGHVSLFWYQQALGQGPEFLTYFQNEAQLDKSGLPSDRFFAERPEGSVSTLKIQRTQQEDSAVYLCASSLASVGRGNTIYFGEGSWLTVV.

This chain uses TRBV7-6 with TRBJ2-1; TRBD1 matches at 10 bases. V trimming: 4 bases; J trimming: 7 bases; junction bases outside the gene matches: 7. CDR3 length equals 15 residues. Germline CDR1 reads SGHVS; CDR2 reads FNYEAQ. The DNA of the CDR3 is TGTGCCAGCAGCTCCCAGCCGGGACAGGGGAATGAGCAGTTCTTC. Amino acids: CASSSQPGQGNEQFF.

The V gene is TRBV5-4, the J gene TRBJ2-3; 7 bases align to TRBD2. The CDR3 extends over 18 amino acids. CDR1 is SGHNT, CDR2 YYREEE, per germline (reference sequence). Trimming removed 4 bases from V and 5 bases from J; junction bases left unmatched: 19. In DNA form, the CDR3 reads TGTGCCAGCAGCCCAATGAGGGTTGGCGGGGGAAGGGGAGATACGCAGTATTTT. It is translated as CASSPMRVGGGRGDTQYF.

This chain uses TRBV11-2 with TRBJ2-1; D gene uncertain. CDR1 and CDR2 (germline): SGHAT, FQNNGV. The V gene lost 2 bases and the J gene lost 10 bases, with 9 bases spanning the gap. CDR3 length: 12 residues. CDR3 sequence reads: CASSLIAEEQFF. In DNA form, the CDR3 reads TGTGCCAGCAGCTTAATCGCGGAAGAGCAGTTCTTC.

J is TRBJ1-1 and V is TRBV20-1; 7 nucleotides agree with TRBD1. V dropped 2 bases and J dropped 7; count of bases not matched to a gene: 1. CDR3 length: 11 amino acids. CDR1 and CDR2 from the germline V gene are DFQATT and SNEGSKA (reference sequence). CDR3 protein: CSARRTGEAFF. CDR3 nucleotides: TGCAGTGCTAGAAGGACAGGTGAAGCTTTCTTT.

The J gene is TRBJ2-3, the V gene TRBV24-1; the match to TRBD1 covers 7 bases. In germline, CDR1 is KGHDR, CDR2 SFDVKD. V shed 3 bases, J shed 2 bases, and the junction held 4 bases outside the gene matches. The CDR3 has 15 amino acids. CDR3 amino acids: CATSDPGQDTDTQYF. CDR3 sequence (DNA): TGTGCCACCAGTGATCCCGGACAGGACACAGATACGCAGTATTTT.

This sequence joins TRBV7-9 and TRBJ2-7, with TRBD1 as a possible D gene (6 bases). The CDR3 spans 12 residues. Per germline, CDR1 SEHNR and CDR2 FQNEAQ (reference sequence). With 6 bases removed from V and 7 bases from J, the gap between germline ends came to 13 bases. CDR3 DNA sequence: TGTGCCAGCAGTTCGACAGGTCGGGAGCAGTACTTC. Translation gives CASSSTGREQYF.

This clone appeared a few times. The chain is built from TRBV6-5 and TRBJ2-2, with D unclear. CDR1 and CDR2 from the germline V gene are MNHEY and SVGAGI. The CDR3 runs to 14 residues. Between the trimmed V and J ends, which lost 0 bases and 5 bases, there was a span of 7 bases. CDR3 residues: CASSYSRRTGELFF. The CDR3 DNA reads as TGTGCCAGCAGTTACTCGAGGCGGACCGGGGAGCTGTTTTTT.

The gene calls are TRBV29-1 and TRBJ2-5, with 7 bases lining up with TRBD2. This CDR3 contains 14 residues. Unmatched junction bases numbered 6, after V lost 5 bases and J lost 0 bases. Germline V lookup: CDR1 SQVTM, CDR2 ANQGSEA. This chain's CDR3 is CSVSPAGYQETQYF. DNA for the CDR3: TGCAGCGTTTCCCCAGCGGGGTACCAAGAGACCCAGTACTTC.

This chain connects TRBV5-6 to TRBJ2-7, with no clear D. The V gene's germline CDR1 is SGHDT and CDR2 YYEEEE. The V end was cut by 4 bases, the J end by 6 bases, with 11 bases between. The length of the CDR3 is 12 residues. This chain's CDR3 is CASSPHSGEQYF. CDR3 in DNA: TGTGCCAGCAGCCCTCATTCGGGCGAGCAGTACTTC.

This clone was seen only once. The chain links TRBV2 to TRBJ2-3; 8 bases line up with TRBD2. This CDR3 has 15 amino acids. Trimming took 4 bases from V and 0 from J; bases not matched to a gene: 3. Germline V gives CDR1 SNHLY, CDR2 FYNNEI. This chain's CDR3 is CASSAGGASTDTQYF. CDR3 DNA sequence: TGTGCCAGCAGTGCGGGGGGGGCGAGCACAGATACGCAGTATTTT. The whole variable domain, filled in from reference TRBV2 and TRBJ2-3, reads EPEVTQTPSHQVTQMGQEVILRCVPISNHLYFYWYRQILGQKVEFLVSFYNNEISEKSEIFDDQFSVERPDGSNFTLKIRSTKLEDSAMYFCASSAGGASTDTQYFGPGTRLTVL.